This T cell receptor (beta chain) stems from a study of T cell responses to AZD1222 COVID-19 vaccine. The assay was immunoSEQ multiplex PCR, and TCRdb's table has in-frame clones only and misses some. The sample yields fewer than 110,000 clones, over 80% seen once. There are a few counts of this clone. The CDR3 is made up of 14 amino acids. The junction had 6 bases not matched to a gene; V was cut back by 4 bases and J by 7 bases. Per germline, CDR1 SGHRS and CDR2 YFSETQ. This specimen was peripheral blood, taken 28 days after the second AZD1222 dose. The chain joins TRBV5-1 to TRBJ2-1; 9 bases agree with TRBD2. This sequence originates from an adult who received the AZD1222 COVID-19 vaccine. Here the CDR3 DNA reads TGCGCCAGCAGCGGAGGTAGCGGGAGTAATGAGCAGTTCTTC. It encodes CASSGGSGSNEQFF.